This T cell receptor (beta chain) stems from a study of blood T cells in healthy people across ages. Primers used in a second PCR of roughly 7 to 12 cycles were a sample-barcoded 5' primer and a J-beta primer mix. Using its own MiXCR run on the 5' RACE reads, TCRdb lists one record per CDR3 protein. The data hold around 1,000,000 distinct CDR3 sequences, with 20% to 25% observed a single time. V was clipped by 0 bases and J by 3 bases, with 12 bases between them. The CDR3 totals 16 residues. Per the germline V gene, CDR1 is MGHDK and CDR2 is SYGVNS. The authors extracted at least 5 micrograms of total RNA per sample. These same records also appear under a second study, on T cells of mothers and their children.

The V gene is TRBV25-1, the J gene TRBJ2-4; D tentatively fits TRBD1 or TRBD2 (5 bases each). The sequencing input was blood. This sequence was found in a girl aged 2-10 years in good health. Written as DNA, the CDR3 is TGTGCCAGCAGTGAATATATTCCGAGGGGCAAAAACATTCAGTACTTC. Translating it yields CASSEYIPRGKNIQYF.